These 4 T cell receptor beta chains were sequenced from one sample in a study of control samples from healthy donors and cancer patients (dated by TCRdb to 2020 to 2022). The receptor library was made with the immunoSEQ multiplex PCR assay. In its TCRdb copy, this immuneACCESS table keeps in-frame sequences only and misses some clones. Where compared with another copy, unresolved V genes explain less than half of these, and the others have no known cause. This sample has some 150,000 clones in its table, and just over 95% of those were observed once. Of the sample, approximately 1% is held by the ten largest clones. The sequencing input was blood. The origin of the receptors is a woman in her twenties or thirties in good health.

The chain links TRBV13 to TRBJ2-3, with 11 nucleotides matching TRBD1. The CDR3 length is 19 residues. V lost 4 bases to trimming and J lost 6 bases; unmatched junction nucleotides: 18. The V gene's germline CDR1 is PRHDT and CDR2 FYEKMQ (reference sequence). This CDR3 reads CASSSPGTGGSGGFDTQYF. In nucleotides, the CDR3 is TGTGCCAGCAGCTCACCCGGGACAGGGGGGAGCGGAGGCTTTGATACGCAGTATTTT.

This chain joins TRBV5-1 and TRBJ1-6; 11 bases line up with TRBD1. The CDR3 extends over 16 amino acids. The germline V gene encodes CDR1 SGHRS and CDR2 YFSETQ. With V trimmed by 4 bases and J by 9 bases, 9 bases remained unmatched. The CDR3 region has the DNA TGCGCCAGCAGCCCGGACAGGGGGCGATTTAGTTCACCCCTCCACTTT. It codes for CASSPDRGRFSSPLHF.

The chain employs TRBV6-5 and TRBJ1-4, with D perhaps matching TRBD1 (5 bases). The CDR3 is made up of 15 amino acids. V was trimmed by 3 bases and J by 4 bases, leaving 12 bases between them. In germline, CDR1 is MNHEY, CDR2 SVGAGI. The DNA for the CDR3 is TGTGCCAGCAGTTATAAATGGACAATTAATGAAAAACTGTTTTTT. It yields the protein CASSYKWTINEKLFF.

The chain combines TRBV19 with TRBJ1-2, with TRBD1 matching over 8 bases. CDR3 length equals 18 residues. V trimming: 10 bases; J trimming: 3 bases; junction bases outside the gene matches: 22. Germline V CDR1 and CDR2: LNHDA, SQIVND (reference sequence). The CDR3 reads CAIIVFPGGAGDHYGYTF. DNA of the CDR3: TGTGCCATCATAGTTTTCCCAGGGGGCGCCGGGGACCACTATGGCTACACCTTC.